A few counts support the clone carrying this TCR beta chain. This specimen comes from a study of response to subunit inactivated influenza vaccine. TCRdb reprocessed the RT-PCR reads via MiXCR and lists one record per CDR3 protein. The sample has about 180,000 distinct CDR3 sequences; around 9% are singletons. Germline V lookup: CDR1 SNHLY, CDR2 FYNNEI. Trimming removed 5 bases from V and 0 bases from J; junction bases left unmatched: 5. This CDR3 has 18 residues. The specimen was non-naive T cells sorted from PBMCs, collected on the day of vaccination. The clonotype was recovered from a man aged 45-65 years who received an inactivated influenza vaccine. The chain recombines TRBV2 with TRBJ2-1; TRBD2 aligns across 15 bases. The CDR3 here is CASSRTSGGESSYNEQFF. CDR3 sequence (DNA): TGTGCCAGCAGTAGGACTAGCGGGGGGGAGAGCTCCTACAATGAGCAGTTCTTC. The whole variable domain, filled in from reference TRBV2 and TRBJ2-1, reads EPEVTQTPSHQVTQMGQEVILRCVPISNHLYFYWYRQILGQKVEFLVSFYNNEISEKSEIFDDQFSVERPDGSNFTLKIRSTKLEDSAMYFCASSRTSGGESSYNEQFFGPGTRLTVL.